This is a list of T cell receptor beta chains from one sample in a study of shared clonotypes between healthy human individuals. Only in-frame clones appear in the TCRdb table, and some are missing; sequencing was by immunoSEQ multiplex PCR. The sample lists roughly 1 million clones, approximately 72% seen once, with approximately 1.3% in the top ten. Sequences were obtained from memory CD4+ T cells sorted from blood. The receptors were gathered from a man aged 18 to 29 in good health. Both conserved end residues are part of each CDR3. The D gene is left open where the match is weak. Clone size, where shown, is once, few, many, or a class for clones that have expanded.

CATSRDPTGFTNEKLFF	TGTGCCACCAGCAGAGATCCCACAGGGTTTACTAATGAAAAACTGTTTTTT	.	TRBV15	TRBJ1-4	.
CASSQDKPTVLTF	TGTGCCAGCAGCCAAGATAAGCCAACCGTCCTGACTTTC	.	TRBV4-2	TRBJ2-6	.
CASSLGGGMNQPQHF	TGTGCCAGCAGCTTGGGGGGAGGGATGAATCAGCCCCAGCATTTT	.	TRBV5-6	TRBJ1-5	.
CASSLRATDTYEQYF	TGTGCCAGCAGTTTAAGGGCGACAGATACCTACGAGCAGTACTTC	.	TRBV27	TRBJ2-7	.
CASSPTTGRGQETQYF	TGCGCCAGCAGCCCTACAACGGGGCGGGGGCAAGAGACCCAGTACTTC	.	TRBV5-1	TRBJ2-5	TRBD2
CSVQPAETQYF	TGCAGCGTTCAGCCGGCAGAGACCCAGTACTTC	.	TRBV29-1	TRBJ2-5	.
CASSLAVSQAETQYF	TGCGCCAGCAGCTTGGCAGTATCCCAAGCGGAGACCCAGTACTTC	.	TRBV5-1	TRBJ2-5	.
CASTLRSAYEQYF	TGTGCCAGCACCCTGAGATCTGCCTACGAGCAGTACTTC	.	TRBV7-8	TRBJ2-7	.
CASSSPRGQRNEQFF	TGTGCCAGCAGCTCCCCTCGGGGGCAAAGAAATGAGCAGTTCTTC	.	TRBV28	TRBJ2-1	.
CAWSGVAVEEQYF	TGTGCCTGGAGTGGCGTGGCGGTCGAAGAGCAGTACTTC	.	TRBV30	TRBJ2-7	.
CASSPLRTSGTQETQYF	TGTGCCAGCTCACCCCTCAGGACTAGCGGGACGCAAGAGACCCAGTACTTC	.	TRBV18	TRBJ2-5	TRBD2
CASSSTGRQKAFF	TGTGCCAGCAGTTCCACAGGGAGGCAAAAAGCTTTCTTT	few	TRBV27	TRBJ1-1	.
CASSLGGTEAEKLFF	TGTGCCAGCAGCCTTGGCGGGACAGAAGCTGAAAAACTGTTTTTT	.	TRBV6-6	TRBJ1-4	TRBD1
CASSPGNQETQYF	TGTGCCAGCAGCCCCGGGAATCAAGAGACCCAGTACTTC	.	TRBV7-2	TRBJ2-5	.
CASRQGIGSNEKLFF	TGCGCCAGCCGACAGGGAATAGGTTCTAATGAAAAACTGTTTTTT	few	TRBV5-1	TRBJ1-4	TRBD1
CASSPKWGQGTEQYF	TGTGCCAGCAGCCCTAAGTGGGGACAGGGAACCGAGCAGTACTTC	.	TRBV11-2	TRBJ2-7	TRBD1
CARSFRTPAESTDTQYF	TGTGCCAGAAGCTTCAGGACTCCAGCCGAGAGCACAGATACGCAGTATTTT	.	TRBV5-3	TRBJ2-3	.
CASSYGSVGTGELFF	TGTGCCAGCAGTTACGGCTCCGTGGGAACCGGGGAGCTGTTTTTT	.	TRBV6-5	TRBJ2-2	.
CASTVGPGSPYEQYF	TGTGCCAGCACTGTAGGGCCTGGGTCCCCCTACGAGCAGTACTTC	.	TRBV6-5	TRBJ2-7	.
CASSFGLSGELFF	TGTGCCAGCAGTTTCGGACTGTCTGGGGAGCTGTTTTTT	.	TRBV27	TRBJ2-2	.
CASSQTLLYEQYF	TGCGCCAGCAGTCAAACTCTTTTATACGAGCAGTACTTC	.	TRBV5-1	TRBJ2-7	.
CASSGLGSSYEQYF	TGCGCCAGCAGCGGGTTGGGCTCCTCCTACGAGCAGTACTTC	.	TRBV5-1	TRBJ2-7	.
CAWSVPGTDTQYF	TGTGCCTGGAGTGTACCCGGCACAGATACGCAGTATTTT	.	TRBV30	TRBJ2-3	.
CSYRDSAYNSPLHF	TGCAGCTACCGGGACAGCGCCTATAATTCACCCCTCCACTTT	.	TRBV29-1	TRBJ1-6	TRBD1
CASSFAGGDSSGNTIYF	TGTGCCAGCAGTTTCGCAGGAGGGGACTCCTCTGGAAACACCATATATTTT	.	TRBV28	TRBJ1-3	.
CASSLGPRQETQYF	TGTGCCAGCAGCTTAGGTCCCCGTCAAGAGACCCAGTACTTC	few	TRBV7-2	TRBJ2-5	.
CASTKGPGRHTIYF	TGTGCCAGCACCAAGGGGCCCGGTAGACACACCATATATTTT	few	TRBV6-5	TRBJ1-3	.
CASSTSPVSYEQYF	TGTGCCAGCAGTACCTCCCCAGTCTCCTACGAGCAGTACTTC	.	TRBV6-5	TRBJ2-7	.
CASSVIAGGRNEQFF	TGTGCCAGCAGCGTGATAGCGGGAGGACGTAATGAGCAGTTCTTC	.	TRBV6-1	TRBJ2-1	TRBD2
CASSVGGTDTQYF	TGTGCCAGCAGCGTAGGAGGCACAGATACGCAGTATTTT	.	TRBV9	TRBJ2-3	.
CASSPADNYGYTF	TGTGCCAGCTCACCAGCAGACAACTATGGCTACACCTTC	.	TRBV18	TRBJ1-2	.
CASSFSDRGQTEAFF	TGTGCCAGCAGCTTCTCGGACAGGGGGCAAACTGAAGCTTTCTTT	once	TRBV9	TRBJ1-1	TRBD1
CASSLGLGKSNTEAFF	TGTGCCAGCAGCTTGGGATTAGGAAAGTCGAACACTGAAGCTTTCTTT	few	TRBV11-2	TRBJ1-1	.
CASSSRVGPTDTQYF	TGTGCCAGCAGCTCGAGGGTAGGGCCCACAGATACGCAGTATTTT	.	TRBV7-9	TRBJ2-3	.
CASSHRTGGGSGANVLTF	TGTGCCAGCAGCCATCGGACAGGGGGGGGCTCTGGGGCCAACGTCCTGACTTTC	.	TRBV7-2	TRBJ2-6	TRBD1
CASSDGGRSQPQHF	TGTGCCAGCAGTGATGGGGGGAGGAGTCAGCCCCAGCATTTT	few	TRBV25-1	TRBJ1-5	.
CASSFKGGQGNNEQFF	TGCGCCAGCAGCTTTAAGGGGGGGCAAGGTAACAATGAGCAGTTCTTC	few	TRBV5-1	TRBJ2-1	.
CAISGSGSGANVLTF	TGTGCCATCAGTGGATCAGGGAGTGGAGCCAACGTCCTGACTTTC	.	TRBV10-3	TRBJ2-6	.
CATSRDIFPGTGYGYTF	TGTGCCACCAGCAGAGATATATTTCCCGGGACAGGGTATGGCTACACCTTC	.	TRBV15	TRBJ1-2	TRBD1
CASTQDGSSGNTIYF	TGCGCCAGCACCCAAGACGGAAGCTCTGGAAACACCATATATTTT	once	TRBV5-1	TRBJ1-3	.
CASSLPSETQYF	TGCGCCAGCAGCCTACCTTCCGAGACCCAGTACTTC	.	TRBV5-1	TRBJ2-5	.
CASRRGTGLTGELFF	TGTGCCAGCAGACGGGGGACAGGGCTCACCGGGGAGCTGTTTTTT	.	TRBV11-2	TRBJ2-2	TRBD1
CASTRQGRSPLHF	TGTGCCAGCACCCGACAGGGTCGGTCACCCCTCCACTTT	.	TRBV2	TRBJ1-6	TRBD1
CASSKDSHSNQPQHF	TGTGCCAGCAGTAAGGACAGCCATAGCAATCAGCCCCAGCATTTT	.	TRBV6-5	TRBJ1-5	.
CASSFRGQRGNIQYF	TGTGCCAGCAGTTTTCGGGGGCAGAGAGGAAACATTCAGTACTTC	.	TRBV7-2	TRBJ2-4	.